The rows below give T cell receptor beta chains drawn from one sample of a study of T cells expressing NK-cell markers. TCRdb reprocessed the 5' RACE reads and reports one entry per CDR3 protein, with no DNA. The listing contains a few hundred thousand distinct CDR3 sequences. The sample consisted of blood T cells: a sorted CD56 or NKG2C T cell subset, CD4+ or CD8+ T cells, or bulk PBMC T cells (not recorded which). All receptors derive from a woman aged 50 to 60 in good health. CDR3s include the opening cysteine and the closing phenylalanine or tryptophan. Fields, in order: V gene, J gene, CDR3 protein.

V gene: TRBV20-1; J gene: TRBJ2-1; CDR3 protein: CSAPRSGRAYEQFF
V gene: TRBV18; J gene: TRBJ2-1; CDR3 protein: CASSPYSGSGDEQFF
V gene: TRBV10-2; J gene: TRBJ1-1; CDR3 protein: CASSWLNTEAFF
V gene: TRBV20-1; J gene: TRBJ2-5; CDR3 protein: CSARVPGGLETQYF
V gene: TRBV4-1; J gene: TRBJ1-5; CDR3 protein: CASSQGSQGAQPQHF
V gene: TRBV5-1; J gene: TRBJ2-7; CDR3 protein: CASSPPSLRGQPSSRSYEQYF
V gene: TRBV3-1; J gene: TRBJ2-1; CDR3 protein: CASSQGLLNRNEQFF
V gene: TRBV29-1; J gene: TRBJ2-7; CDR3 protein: CSAQGQPDGEQYF
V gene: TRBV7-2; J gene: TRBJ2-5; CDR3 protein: CASSLAHGRETQYF
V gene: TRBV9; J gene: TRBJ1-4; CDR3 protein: CASKSPEDEKLFF
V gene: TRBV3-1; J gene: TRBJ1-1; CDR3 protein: CASSHQLENTEAFF
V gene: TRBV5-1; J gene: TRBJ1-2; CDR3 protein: CASNRIGTGYGYTF
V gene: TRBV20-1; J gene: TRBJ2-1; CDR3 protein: CSARAGGVNEQFF
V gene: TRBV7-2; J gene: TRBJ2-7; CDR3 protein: CASSQDFNRAEQYF
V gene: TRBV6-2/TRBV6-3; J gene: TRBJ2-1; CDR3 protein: CASSFLLTSGLSSYNEQFF
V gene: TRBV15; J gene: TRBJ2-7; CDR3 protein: CATSRDSRAGEQYF